This record looks at one T cell receptor beta chain sequence and its context. This clonotype was counted only a few times. Its antigen is not yet known. No base-level quality is on record; no much larger clone is a single base apart. Libraries were prepared through 5' RACE. Instrument on record: NextSeq 500. The TCR library protocol attached a unique molecular identifier to each TCR cDNA molecule to allow correction of PCR and sequencing errors. The paper's data handling went like this. TCR identification, UMI-based error correction and CDR3 extraction were all carried out with Decombinator tools. Expanded TCRs were defined as those above a frequency of 2 per 1,000, corresponding to the top 1% of the tumor frequency distribution. Renyi diversity was calculated using the R vegan package after each repertoire was subsampled 100 times to 5,000 TCRs. CDR3 similarity networks were built from amino acid triplet string-kernel similarity, with CDR3s being connected when pairwise similarity was above 0.82. TCRdb trimmed public reads at Q25 via fastp, called clones via MiXCR and kept in-frame beta chains. Each entry merges the rows of one CDR3 protein and shows their most common DNA and genes. The V and J calls shown here were made by TCRdb, not taken from the authors' results. The table for this sample lists nearly 50,000 distinct CDR3 sequences; about 7.6% of them were counted only once. The top ten clones comprise about an eighth of the sample.

This entry comes from a study of spatial heterogeneity in lung cancer (dated by TCRdb to about 2019). In the study overall: Beta-chain transcripts were consistently detected in greater numbers than alpha-chain transcripts, which likely reflected higher beta-chain transcript abundance. TCR repertoire features were related to nonsynonymous mutation counts determined by whole-exome sequencing of tumor tissue. In the raw uncorrected reads, each unique combination of TCR and UMI appeared more than ten times on average. TCR alpha and beta repertoires were quantitatively compared across multiple tumor regions, matched nontumor lung and blood in non-small cell lung cancer. Both alpha and beta chains were TCR-sequenced in samples taken at surgery, namely 220 tumor regions, around 64 matched nontumor lung samples and roughly 56 PBMC samples.

A distance of 20 bases separates the germline ends of V and J, which lose 6 bases and 5 bases respectively. The CDR3, from cysteine to phenylalanine, totals 16 residues. Kept here is only the CDR3 DNA, which spans 48 bases and is read in frame from base 1. In the germline V gene, CDR1 corresponds to KGHSH and CDR2 to LQKENI. Findings and caveats that apply to the study as a whole: Ubiquitous expanded tumor TCRs were detected in blood more often at tumor resection than at routine follow-up. Confirming at a functional level the hypothesis that regional TCRs recognize regional mutations was considered to require additional single-cell paired TCR alpha and beta sequencing.

The time point label, read with the paper, signifies: sample taken at primary tumor resection. Without any cell sorting, TCR sequencing was performed on whole RNA extracted either from tumor and nontumor lung tissue or from cryopreserved PBMC samples. The donors were fewer than 90 patients from the lung TRACERx cohort who had early-stage, untreated non-small cell lung cancer. Only patients for whom sufficient RNA was available from at least two tumor regions were selected for TCR sequencing. The rearranged segments are TRBV18 and TRBJ2-1; the D segment might be TRBD1 or TRBD2, since each matches 7 bases. Specimen: PBMCs, collected at surgery. This sequence originates from a female donor with early-stage non-small cell lung cancer. In nucleotide form, the sequence is TGTGCCAGCTCCCTTGCGGGGGACAGACCAAACAATGAGCAGTTCTTC. Its protein reads: CASSLAGDRPNNEQFF.